A single sample is the source of the 22 T cell receptor beta chains below, sequenced in a study of blood T cells in healthy people across ages. With a J-beta primer mix and a sample-barcoded 5' primer, a second PCR ran about 7 to 12 cycles. TCRdb re-derived calls from the 5' RACE reads in MiXCR, one entry per CDR3 protein. The sample shows 800,000 or so distinct CDR3 sequences, about 47% of them seen only once. Sequenced material: blood. The source is a man older than 75 in good health.

The CDR3 DNA reads as TGCGCCAGCAGCTACGGGCCGAGCACAGATACGCAGTATTTT. This codes for CASSYGPSTDTQYF. The chain joins TRBV5-1 to TRBJ2-3; unclear D gene. The CDR3 loop spans 14 amino acids. Trimming cost V 3 bases and J 0 bases, with 8 bases left between them. Germline values: CDR1 SGHRS, CDR2 YFSETQ.

This chain uses TRBV2 with TRBJ2-1; no definite D call. This CDR3 is 12 amino acids long. Germline V gene lookup returns CDR1 SNHLY and CDR2 FYNNEI. Trimming took off 9 bases at V and 8 bases at J, with 14 bases between the two ends. CDR3: CASGSEVDEQFF. CDR3 nucleotide sequence: TGTGCCAGTGGTTCTGAGGTCGATGAGCAGTTCTTC.

The DNA for the CDR3 is TGCGCCAGCAGCCAGTTACTAGCGGGAGGGCCTACCGATACGCAGTATTTT. Protein: CASSQLLAGGPTDTQYF. V usage is TRBV4-1 and J usage is TRBJ2-3; TRBD2 agrees at 13 bases. The CDR3 spans 17 residues. Trimming cost V 3 bases and J 6 bases; bases outside gene matches: 9. The V gene's germline CDR1 is MGHRA and CDR2 YSYEKL.

This sequence joins TRBV2 and TRBJ1-2; 10 nucleotides match TRBD1. The V gene end was trimmed by 3 bases and the J gene end by 4 bases; junction bases not matched to a gene: 2. The germline V gene has CDR1 SNHLY and CDR2 FYNNEI. The CDR3 is 14 amino acids. Here the CDR3 DNA reads TGTGCCAGCAGTGAGGGACAGGGGATCTATGGCTACACCTTC. Encoded protein: CASSEGQGIYGYTF.

This clonotype was observed a handful of times. The rearrangement joins TRBV7-2 to TRBJ2-1; 8 nucleotides align to TRBD2. V was pared by 2 bases and J by 2 bases, with 2 bases of the junction left unmatched. CDR3 length: 15 amino acids. From germline, CDR1 is SGHTA and CDR2 FQGNSA. CDR3 sequence reads: CASSLKRGPYNEQFF. The CDR3 nucleotides read TGTGCCAGCAGCTTAAAGCGGGGGCCCTACAATGAGCAGTTCTTC.

This clonotype appeared once. The rearrangement links TRBV4-2 to TRBJ2-1; 8 positions match TRBD2. V was pared by 2 bases and J by 5 bases, with 5 bases of the junction left unmatched. The CDR3 covers 15 residues. CDR1 and CDR2 from the germline V gene are LGHNA and YNFKEQ. The CDR3 nucleotides read TGTGCCAGCAGCCAATGGACGGGAGGGCACAATGAGCAGTTCTTC. Translating gives CASSQWTGGHNEQFF.

This chain connects TRBV11-2 to TRBJ1-6; no firm D call. V was cut by 0 bases and J by 7 bases, with 4 bases left in between. The CDR3 runs to 13 residues. Germline CDR1 and CDR2: SGHAT and FQNNGV. This chain's CDR3 is CASSLERNSPLHF. CDR3 bases: TGTGCCAGCAGCTTAGAGCGAAATTCACCCCTCCACTTT.

As to this clonotype: This may be a read error, as it is one base from a much larger clone. The CDR3 reads CAGSPGQGGNEQFF. The CDR3 nucleotides are TGTGCCGGCTCCCCGGGACAGGGCGGGAATGAGCAGTTCTTC. The chain links TRBV18 to TRBJ2-1; 9 bases are a match to TRBD1. The germline V gene has CDR1 KGHSH and CDR2 LQKENI. The length of the CDR3 is 14 residues.

This chain joins TRBV28 and TRBJ2-3; D gene unclear. Per germline, CDR1 MDHEN and CDR2 SYDVKM. This CDR3 contains 15 residues. V was pared by 6 bases and J by 0 bases, with 13 bases between. CDR3 coding DNA: TGTGCCAGCAGCCCCGGGTTTTTCAGCACAGATACGCAGTATTTT. This gives the protein CASSPGFFSTDTQYF.

This clonotype showed up just a few times. J is TRBJ2-1 and V is TRBV5-1; D not resolved. This CDR3 has 15 amino acids. CDR1 is SGHRS, CDR2 YFSETQ, per germline. V lost 4 bases to trimming and J lost 6 bases, with 17 bases between them. Written as DNA, the CDR3 is TGCGCCAGCAGCCACCCGGCGACCTACGCCAATGAGCAGTTCTTC. Translating it yields CASSHPATYANEQFF. Full variable domain (rest looked up from reference TRBV5-1 and TRBJ2-1): KAGVTQTPRYLIKTRGQQVTLSCSPISGHRSVSWYQQTPGQGLQFLFEYFSETQRNKGNFPGRFSGRQFSNSRSEMNVSTLELGDSALYLCASSHPATYANEQFFGPGTRLTVL.

The rearrangement joins TRBV20-1 to TRBJ1-5; 10 bases agree with TRBD1. Germline V CDR1 and CDR2: DFQATT, SNEGSKA (reference sequence). V gave up 4 bases and J gave up 7 bases; unmatched junction bases: 7. The CDR3 length is 14 residues. The CDR3 spells CSANRQGARQPQHF. CDR3 in DNA: TGCAGTGCTAACCGACAGGGGGCAAGACAGCCCCAGCATTTT.

The chain links TRBV9 to TRBJ1-5; D remains ambiguous. This CDR3 region has 14 residues. V was trimmed by 0 bases and J by 4 bases, leaving 8 bases between them. Germline values: CDR1 SGDLS, CDR2 YYNGEE. The CDR3 DNA reads TGTGCCAGCAGCGTAGGAAGTTCTAATCAGCCCCAGCATTTT. Its translation is CASSVGSSNQPQHF.

Only a few counts were recorded for this clonotype. The V call is TRBV16, the J call TRBJ2-5, with 7 bases fitting TRBD2. The V segment lost 0 bases and the J segment 5 bases; nucleotides outside the gene matches: 3. The CDR3 is 14 amino acids. The germline gives CDR1 KGHSY, CDR2 FQNENV. CDR3 residues: CASSQSGEGETQYF. The CDR3 nucleotides are TGTGCCAGCAGCCAATCCGGGGAGGGCGAGACCCAGTACTTC.

The chain couples TRBV7-9 to TRBJ2-7; D might be TRBD1 (5 bases). The germline gives CDR1 SEHNR, CDR2 FQNEAQ (reference sequence). The CDR3 extends over 13 amino acids. The ends were cut back, 5 bases at V and 2 bases at J, with 10 bases in the middle. CDR3 protein: CASSRQRPYEQYF. DNA for the CDR3: TGTGCCAGCAGCAGACAGAGACCCTACGAGCAGTACTTC.

The CDR3 DNA reads TGTGCCAGCAGCCAAGATAACAGGCATGAAAAACTGTTTTTT. It yields the protein CASSQDNRHEKLFF. V usage is TRBV4-2 and J usage is TRBJ1-4; D possibly corresponds to TRBD1 (5 bases). CDR1 and CDR2 (germline): LGHNA, YNFKEQ. V dropped 0 bases and J dropped 6 bases, with 8 bases sitting between them. This CDR3 is 14 amino acids long.

The genes are TRBV10-2 and TRBJ2-4, with 8 bases identical to TRBD2. Judging by the DNA end, TRBJ2-5 fits better; the J call may be wrong. The CDR3 extends over 15 amino acids. The germline V gene has CDR1 WSHSY and CDR2 SAAADI. The CDR3 reads CASSDGSGAMETQYF. As DNA, the CDR3 is TGCGCCAGCAGTGATGGTAGCGGGGCCATGGAGACCCAGTACTTC.

CDR3 in amino acids: CASSAGPVRGNEKLFF. The CDR3 nucleotides read TGTGCCAGCAGCGCCGGACCCGTTCGGGGGAATGAAAAACTGTTTTTT. This rearrangement joins TRBV9 to TRBJ1-4; D is perhaps TRBD1 (5 bases). Germline CDR1 SGDLS, CDR2 YYNGEE. CDR3 length: 16 amino acids. The V end was cut by 3 bases, the J end by 5 bases, with 17 bases between.

This clonotype has a count of ten or more. This chain uses TRBV2 with TRBJ1-5; no reliable D call. The V gene's germline CDR1 is SNHLY and CDR2 FYNNEI. V was trimmed by 5 bases and J by 6 bases, leaving 8 bases between them. The CDR3 sequence is 12 residues long. The CDR3 sequence is CASSSYSQPQHF. The DNA for the CDR3 is TGTGCCAGCAGTTCATACAGTCAGCCCCAGCATTTT.

This chain connects TRBV20-1 to TRBJ2-1, with TRBD2 identical over 7 bases. The V and J ends lost 6 bases and 0 bases, in that order; junction bases with no gene match: 8. CDR3 length: 15 residues. The germline CDR1 and CDR2 sequences are DFQATT and SNEGSKA (reference sequence). The CDR3 DNA sequence: TGCAGTGCCCTAGCGGTCGCCAGCTCCTACAATGAGCAGTTCTTC. This gives the protein CSALAVASSYNEQFF.

This chain links TRBV5-6 with TRBJ2-5, with D perhaps TRBD1 or TRBD2 (5 bases each). Deletions cut 2 bases from V and 3 bases from J, with 11 bases between. The CDR3 totals 14 residues. Germline CDR1 and CDR2: SGHDT and YYEEEE. This CDR3 reads CASSFGLGEETQYF. The CDR3 region has the DNA TGTGCCAGCAGCTTCGGGCTGGGGGAAGAGACCCAGTACTTC.

The genes are TRBV27 and TRBJ1-2; no clear D gene. The germline CDR1 and CDR2 sequences are MNHEY and SMNVEV (reference sequence). The CDR3 has 13 amino acids. Trimming took 5 bases from V and 5 from J, leaving 12 bases between them. The CDR3 sequence is CASSQYRDYGYTF. The CDR3 nucleotides are TGTGCCAGCAGTCAATACAGAGATTATGGCTACACCTTC.

The chain combines TRBV12-3 or TRBV12-4 with TRBJ2-1; 8 nucleotides agree with TRBD1. V trimming: 5 bases; J trimming: 9 bases; junction bases outside the gene matches: 9. This CDR3 spans 14 amino acids. CDR3 DNA sequence: TGTGCCAGCAGTCATGACAGGGGCGTTGGTGAGCAGTTCTTC. Translation gives CASSHDRGVGEQFF.